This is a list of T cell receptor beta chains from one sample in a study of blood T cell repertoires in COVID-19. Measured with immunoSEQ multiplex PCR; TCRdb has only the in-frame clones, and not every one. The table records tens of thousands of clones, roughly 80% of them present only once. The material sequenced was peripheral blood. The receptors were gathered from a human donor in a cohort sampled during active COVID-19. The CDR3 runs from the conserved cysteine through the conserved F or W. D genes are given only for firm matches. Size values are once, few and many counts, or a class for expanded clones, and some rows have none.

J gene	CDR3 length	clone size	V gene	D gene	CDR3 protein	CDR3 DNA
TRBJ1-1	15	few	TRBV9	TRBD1	CASRPGTGLNTEAFF	TGTGCCAGCAGACCAGGGACAGGGCTGAACACTGAAGCTTTCTTT
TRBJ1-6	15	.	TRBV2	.	CASTLSTTYNSPLHF	TGTGCCAGCACCCTGAGCACCACCTATAATTCACCCCTCCACTTT
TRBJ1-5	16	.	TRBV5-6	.	CASSSSPQRGVQPQHF	TGTGCCAGCAGCTCGTCCCCACAGCGGGGGGTTCAGCCCCAGCATTTT
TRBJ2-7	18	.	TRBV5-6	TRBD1	CASSLGVTGSLLRGEQYF	TGTGCCAGCAGCTTGGGAGTGACAGGGAGTCTTTTACGCGGCGAGCAGTACTTC
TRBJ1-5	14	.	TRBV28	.	CASLYGGFSQPQHF	TGTGCCAGCCTCTACGGGGGGTTCAGTCAGCCCCAGCATTTT
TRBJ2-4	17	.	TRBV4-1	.	CASSQGAGRSPKNIQYF	TGCGCCAGCAGCCAAGGGGCAGGGCGATCACCCAAAAACATTCAGTACTTC
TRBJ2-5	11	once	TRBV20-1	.	CSASIAGTQYF	TGCAGTGCTAGTATCGCGGGTACCCAGTACTTC
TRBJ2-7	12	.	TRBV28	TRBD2	CATWGLAHEQYF	TGTGCCACCTGGGGACTAGCCCACGAGCAGTACTTC
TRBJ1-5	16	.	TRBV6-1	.	CASSAYQQGNNQPQHF	TGTGCCAGCAGTGCCTACCAGCAGGGTAACAATCAGCCCCAGCATTTT
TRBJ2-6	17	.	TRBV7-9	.	CASSLAQRRYGANVLTF	TGTGCCAGCAGCTTAGCACAGCGGAGATATGGGGCCAACGTCCTGACTTTC
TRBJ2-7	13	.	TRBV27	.	CASSPSGTPGQYF	TGTGCCAGCAGTCCGTCGGGTACCCCGGGGCAGTACTTC
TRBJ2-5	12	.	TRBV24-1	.	CATSGAKETQYF	TGTGCCACCAGTGGGGCCAAAGAGACCCAGTACTTC
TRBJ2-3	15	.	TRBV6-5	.	CASRASGPRADTQYF	TGTGCCAGCAGGGCCAGTGGTCCGAGGGCAGATACGCAGTATTTT
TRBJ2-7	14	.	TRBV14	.	CASSQAAAGYEQYF	TGTGCCAGCAGCCAAGCCGCGGCCGGCTACGAGCAGTACTTC
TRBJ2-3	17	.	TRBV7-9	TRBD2	CASSAGVAGLSTDTQYF	TGTGCCAGCAGCGCGGGGGTAGCGGGACTTAGTACAGATACGCAGTATTTT
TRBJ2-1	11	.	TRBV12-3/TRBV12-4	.	CASRFSNEQFF	TGTGCCAGCAGGTTTAGCAATGAGCAGTTCTTC
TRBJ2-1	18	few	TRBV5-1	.	CASSPGAVVASAYNEQFF	TGCGCCAGCAGCCCGGGTGCGGTCGTGGCTAGCGCTTACAATGAGCAGTTCTTC
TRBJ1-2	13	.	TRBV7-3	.	CASSLDGNYGYTF	TGTGCCAGCAGCTTAGACGGGAACTATGGCTACACCTTC
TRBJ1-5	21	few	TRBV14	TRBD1	CASSQVTRQGARKWSNQPQHF	TGTGCCAGCAGCCAAGTTACGCGACAGGGGGCGCGGAAGTGGAGCAATCAGCCCCAGCATTTT
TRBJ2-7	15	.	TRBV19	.	CASSIVGTRTYEQYF	TGTGCCAGTAGTATAGTCGGGACACGCACCTACGAGCAGTACTTC